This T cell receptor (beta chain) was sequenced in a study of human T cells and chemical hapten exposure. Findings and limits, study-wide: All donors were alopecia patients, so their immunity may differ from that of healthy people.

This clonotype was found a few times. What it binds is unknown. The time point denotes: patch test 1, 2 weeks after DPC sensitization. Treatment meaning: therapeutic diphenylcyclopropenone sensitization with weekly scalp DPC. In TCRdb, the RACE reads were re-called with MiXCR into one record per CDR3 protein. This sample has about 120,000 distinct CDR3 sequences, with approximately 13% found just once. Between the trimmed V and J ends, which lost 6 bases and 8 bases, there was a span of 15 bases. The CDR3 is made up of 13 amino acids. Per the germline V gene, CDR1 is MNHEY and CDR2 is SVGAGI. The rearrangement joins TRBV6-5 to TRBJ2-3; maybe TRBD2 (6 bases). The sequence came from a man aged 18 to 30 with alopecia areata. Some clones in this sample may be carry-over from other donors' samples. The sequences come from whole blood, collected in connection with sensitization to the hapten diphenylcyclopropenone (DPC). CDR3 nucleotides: TGTGCCAGCAGCCGGGGGAAGGGAATTACGCAGTATTTT. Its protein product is CASSRGKGITQYF.